Listed below are T cell receptor beta chains from one sample, sequenced in a study of shared clonotypes between healthy human individuals. Method: immunoSEQ multiplex PCR; TCRdb's copy keeps in-frame clones and lacks some. There are approximately 590,000 clones in the sample; 95% to 96% occur only once, and approximately 0.1% lies in the top ten. The sample was naive CD8+ T cells sorted from blood. The receptors originated from a woman between 25 and 40 years old in good health. Both conserved end residues are part of each CDR3. The order of the fields is J gene, V gene, D gene, clone size, CDR3 length, CDR3 protein, CDR3 DNA. The D gene is left open where the match is weak. A row's size may be missing; if present it is once, few, many or a size class.

TRBJ2-5 | TRBV15 | TRBD1 | - | 14 | CATSSDRGLETQYF | TGTGCCACCAGCAGCGACAGGGGCTTAGAGACCCAGTACTTC
TRBJ2-7 | TRBV28 | - | - | 16 | CASSFGGAAISYEQYF | TGTGCCAGCAGTTTTGGAGGGGCCGCTATTTCCTACGAGCAGTACTTC
TRBJ1-5 | TRBV25-1 | - | - | 14 | CASSESSGPGPQHF | TGTGCCAGCAGTGAATCTTCGGGACCGGGGCCCCAGCATTTT
TRBJ1-1 | TRBV27 | TRBD1 | - | 16 | CASSFRWTGIDTEAFF | TGTGCCAGCAGTTTTCGTTGGACAGGGATCGACACTGAAGCTTTCTTT
TRBJ2-7 | TRBV7-6 | TRBD1 | - | 13 | CASSLGQGFEQYF | TGTGCCAGCAGCTTGGGACAGGGCTTCGAGCAGTACTTC
TRBJ2-1 | TRBV7-8 | - | - | 14 | CASSLVQGMNEQFF | TGTGCCAGCAGCTTAGTACAGGGAATGAATGAGCAGTTCTTC
TRBJ2-3 | TRBV29-1 | - | - | 12 | CSVQAVTDTQYF | TGCAGCGTGCAAGCGGTCACAGATACGCAGTATTTT
TRBJ1-2 | TRBV10-3 | - | - | 14 | CAISDQGDVYGYTF | TGTGCCATCAGTGACCAAGGGGATGTCTATGGCTACACCTTC
TRBJ2-2 | TRBV28 | - | - | 15 | CASRKTGYYTGELFF | TGTGCCAGCAGGAAGACAGGTTACTACACCGGGGAGCTGTTTTTT
TRBJ2-1 | TRBV5-6 | TRBD2 | - | 16 | CASSPEGLGGRAEQFF | TGTGCCAGCAGCCCCGAAGGACTAGGTGGGAGGGCCGAGCAGTTCTTC
TRBJ2-5 | TRBV10-2 | - | - | 13 | CASSEGHGETQYF | TGCGCCAGCAGTGAGGGACACGGAGAGACCCAGTACTTC
TRBJ2-7 | TRBV28 | TRBD1 | - | 15 | CASSPRDRGIHEQYF | TGTGCCAGCAGTCCCCGGGACAGGGGAATTCACGAGCAGTACTTC
TRBJ2-3 | TRBV9 | TRBD1 | once | 17 | CASSVADRTGSMDTQYF | TGTGCCAGCAGCGTGGCGGACAGGACCGGATCGATGGATACGCAGTATTTT
TRBJ2-7 | TRBV6-6 | - | - | 14 | CASSYAGTLDEQYF | TGTGCCAGCAGTTACGCCGGGACCCTCGACGAGCAGTACTTC
TRBJ2-7 | TRBV6-1 | - | - | 15 | CASSGADRVPYEQYF | TGTGCCAGCAGTGGGGCCGACCGGGTCCCCTACGAGCAGTACTTC
TRBJ2-1 | TRBV9 | - | - | 16 | CASSVGPGVSYNEQFF | TGTGCCAGCAGCGTAGGCCCGGGAGTAAGTTACAATGAGCAGTTCTTC
TRBJ1-1 | TRBV27 | - | - | 15 | CASSALEVVNTEAFF | TGTGCCAGCAGTGCCCTAGAGGTGGTTAACACTGAAGCTTTCTTT
TRBJ2-7 | TRBV19 | - | - | 14 | CASSPAWGSYEQYF | TGTGCCAGTAGCCCGGCATGGGGCTCCTACGAGCAGTACTTC
TRBJ2-5 | TRBV30 | TRBD2 | - | 17 | CAWSEELAGWGQETQYF | TGTGCCTGGAGTGAGGAACTAGCGGGCTGGGGACAAGAGACCCAGTACTTC
TRBJ1-3 | TRBV10-1 | - | - | 15 | CASSDWDASGNTIYF | TGCGCCAGCAGTGATTGGGACGCCTCTGGAAACACCATATATTTT
TRBJ2-7 | TRBV6-1 | TRBD1 | - | 14 | CASSEGQGAYEQYF | TGTGCCAGCAGTGAAGGGCAGGGGGCCTACGAGCAGTACTTC
TRBJ1-1 | TRBV9 | - | - | 15 | CASSGGSSFNTEAFF | TGTGCCAGCAGCGGTGGCAGTAGCTTTAACACTGAAGCTTTCTTT
TRBJ2-7 | TRBV9 | TRBD2 | - | 14 | CASSASGLTYEQYF | TGTGCCAGCAGCGCGTCGGGACTAACCTACGAGCAGTACTTC
TRBJ2-3 | TRBV27 | - | once | 15 | CASSSLADITDTQYF | TGTGCCAGCAGTTCCTTAGCGGATATCACAGATACGCAGTATTTT
TRBJ1-5 | TRBV7-9 | TRBD1 | - | 16 | CASSRTGADGNQPQHF | TGTGCCAGCAGCCGAACAGGGGCGGATGGCAATCAGCCCCAGCATTTT
TRBJ2-6 | TRBV19 | TRBD2 | - | 19 | CASSTTYSGGISGANVLTF | TGTGCCAGTAGTACGACATATTCGGGAGGGATATCTGGGGCCAACGTCCTGACTTTC
TRBJ1-1 | TRBV6-5 | - | - | 15 | CASSFSYIMNTEAFF | TGTGCCAGCAGTTTCTCCTACATAATGAACACTGAAGCTTTCTTT
TRBJ1-6 | TRBV7-8 | - | - | 14 | CASSPLPEEAPLHF | TGTGCCAGCAGCCCCCTGCCCGAGGAAGCACCCCTCCACTTT
TRBJ2-5 | TRBV11-2 | - | - | 15 | CASSLEWGGGETQYF | TGTGCCAGCAGCTTAGAGTGGGGTGGCGGAGAGACCCAGTACTTC
TRBJ1-5 | TRBV27 | - | - | 13 | CASGRSSNQPQHF | TGTGCCAGCGGTCGATCGAGCAATCAGCCCCAGCATTTT
TRBJ2-7 | TRBV4-1 | - | - | 15 | CASSPVGVPGYEQYF | TGCGCCAGCAGCCCTGTCGGGGTCCCCGGCTACGAGCAGTACTTC
TRBJ2-7 | TRBV27 | - | - | 13 | CASSLSGSHEQYF | TGTGCCAGCAGTTTGTCAGGAAGCCACGAGCAGTACTTC
TRBJ2-7 | TRBV5-6 | TRBD2 | - | 13 | CASSAGGSYEQYF | TGTGCCAGCAGCGCGGGGGGCTCCTACGAGCAGTACTTC
TRBJ2-7 | TRBV7-9 | - | - | 15 | CASSPVGVSTYEQYF | TGTGCCAGCAGCCCGGTGGGGGTTAGCACCTACGAGCAGTACTTC
TRBJ1-5 | TRBV6-7 | - | - | 15 | CASIPPVGRGRSQHF | TGTGCCAGCATTCCCCCGGTCGGGCGGGGTAGGTCCCAGCATTTT
TRBJ2-7 | TRBV5-6 | - | - | 14 | CASSWGSGSLEQYF | TGTGCCAGCAGCTGGGGTTCCGGCTCTCTCGAGCAGTACTTC
TRBJ2-3 | TRBV9 | - | - | 16 | CASSAGSSGSTDTQYF | TGTGCCAGCAGCGCCGGGTCCAGCGGGAGCACAGATACGCAGTATTTT
TRBJ2-2 | TRBV27 | TRBD1 | - | 15 | CASSFQGANTGELFF | TGTGCCAGCAGTTTTCAGGGGGCGAACACCGGGGAGCTGTTTTTT
TRBJ2-7 | TRBV7-9 | - | - | 13 | CASSLSQAYEQYF | TGTGCCAGCAGCTTATCACAAGCCTACGAGCAGTACTTC
TRBJ2-7 | TRBV19 | TRBD1 | - | 16 | CASSQGLGQVSYEQYF | TGTGCCAGTAGCCAGGGGCTGGGACAGGTATCCTACGAGCAGTACTTC
TRBJ2-1 | TRBV9 | - | - | 16 | CASSALVYGDTNEQFF | TGTGCCAGCAGCGCGCTAGTGTACGGAGACACGAATGAGCAGTTCTTC
TRBJ2-3 | TRBV19 | - | - | 14 | CASSIVGGRDTQYF | TGTGCCAGTAGTATAGTTGGGGGAAGAGATACGCAGTATTTT
TRBJ2-1 | TRBV27 | TRBD1 | - | 14 | CASSTRTGKNEQFF | TGTGCCAGCAGTACCCGGACAGGGAAGAATGAGCAGTTCTTC
TRBJ2-7 | TRBV19 | - | - | 14 | CASSIGTAPYEQYF | TGTGCCAGTAGTATTGGGACGGCACCCTACGAGCAGTACTTC
TRBJ2-7 | TRBV5-4 | TRBD1 | - | 14 | CASSLDRGLYEQYF | TGTGCCAGCAGCCTGGACAGGGGGCTGTACGAGCAGTACTTC
TRBJ2-7 | TRBV27 | - | - | 13 | CASSLEADYEQYF | TGTGCCAGCAGTTTAGAAGCTGACTACGAGCAGTACTTC
TRBJ1-2 | TRBV11-2 | - | - | 10 | CASSRGHKEF | TGTGCCAGCAGTCGGGGGCATAAGGAGTTC
TRBJ2-3 | TRBV7-6 | - | - | 15 | CASSSTRASTDTQYF | TGTGCCAGCAGTTCAACTCGTGCTAGCACAGATACGCAGTATTTT
TRBJ1-1 | TRBV5-6 | - | once | 14 | CASTIGGPGTEAFF | TGTGCCAGCACTATTGGGGGTCCGGGCACTGAAGCTTTCTTT
TRBJ2-1 | TRBV13 | TRBD2 | - | 16 | CASSTGGTRPYNEQFF | TGTGCCAGCAGCACCGGCGGGACTAGGCCCTACAATGAGCAGTTCTTC
TRBJ2-7 | TRBV28 | TRBD1 | - | 14 | CASSFSQGAYEQYF | TGTGCCAGCAGTTTTTCGCAGGGGGCTTACGAGCAGTACTTC
TRBJ2-7 | TRBV10-2 | TRBD2 | - | 14 | CASRDPSGGYEQYF | TGCGCCAGCAGGGATCCTAGCGGAGGTTACGAGCAGTACTTC
TRBJ2-1 | TRBV29-1 | - | - | 13 | CSVLKTNLNEQFF | TGCAGCGTTCTGAAGACTAACCTCAATGAGCAGTTCTTC
TRBJ2-1 | TRBV5-4 | - | - | 12 | CASSLVDNEQFF | TGTGCCAGCAGCTTGGTGGACAATGAGCAGTTCTTC
TRBJ2-1 | TRBV28 | - | - | 14 | CASSLANSYNEQFF | TGTGCCAGCAGTTTAGCCAACTCCTACAATGAGCAGTTCTTC
TRBJ1-2 | TRBV30 | - | once | 15 | CAWSVGLGSDYGYTF | TGTGCCTGGAGTGTAGGACTAGGGTCCGACTATGGCTACACCTTC
TRBJ2-7 | TRBV10-1 | TRBD2 | - | 15 | CASSESASGKYEQYF | TGCGCCAGCAGTGAGTCGGCTAGCGGGAAGTACGAGCAGTACTTC
TRBJ2-7 | TRBV11-2 | TRBD1 | - | 16 | CASSPGAGTGLYEQYF | TGTGCCAGCAGCCCTGGGGCCGGGACAGGGTTGTACGAGCAGTACTTC
TRBJ2-1 | TRBV4-2 | TRBD2 | - | 17 | CASSQDVLAGPYNEQFF | TGTGCCAGCAGCCAAGATGTCCTAGCGGGACCCTACAATGAGCAGTTCTTC